This T cell receptor (beta chain) was identified during a study of a mutant IDH1 vaccine in newly diagnosed glioma. J lost 3 bases, V lost 3 bases, and 7 bases had no gene match. CDR1 is LGHNA, CDR2 YNFKEQ, per germline. The CDR3 length is 16 residues. Sequencing was performed with immunoSEQ multiplex PCR; in TCRdb, only in-frame clones are kept and a portion is missing. The sample lists over 55,000 clones, over 70% seen once, with about 4.8% in the top ten. The time point was: baseline, week 1 (first vaccination visit). The treatment: pre-vaccination baseline after standard-of-care therapy. The rearrangement uses TRBV4-2 and TRBJ2-3; 9 bases line up with TRBD1. The receptor was derived from a woman between 18 and 29 years old with glioma. Some clones in this sample may be carry-over from other donors' samples. The sample consisted of peripheral blood mononuclear cells (PBMCs), taken from a glioma patient treated with radiotherapy, temozolomide or both. CDR3: CASSHGGQGSTDTQYF. The CDR3 region has the DNA TGTGCCAGCAGCCATGGCGGACAGGGGAGTACAGATACGCAGTATTTT.